This TCR beta chain is drawn from a study of PD-L1 blockade in urothelial cancer. Between 1 and 8 samples, pretreatment and on-treatment, were given by each patient. CDR3 length: 13 amino acids. Trimming left V 2 bases short and J 1 base short, with 3 bases between. The germline CDR1 and CDR2 sequences are MDHEN and SYDVKM. The protocol was immunoSEQ multiplex PCR, while the TCRdb copy is restricted to in-frame clones and leaves out a portion. The table shows around 80,000 clones, with roughly nine tenths occurring only once. The chain combines TRBV28 with TRBJ1-3, with no clear D. Sequences were derived from PBMCs, sampled around atezolizumab (anti-PD-L1) treatment. The source is a woman between 65 and 79 years old with urothelial cancer. CDR3 DNA sequence: TGTGCCAGCAGTTTAGCGTCTGGAAACACCATATATTTT. Amino acids: CASSLASGNTIYF.